Sequencing of this T cell receptor beta chain was carried out in a study of Tregs in tolerant kidney transplant recipients. Profiling relied on immunoSEQ multiplex PCR, and the TCRdb table lists in-frame clones only, not all of them. Among approximately 260,000 clones listed, 80% to 85% were seen once. Germline CDR1 is MNHEY and CDR2 is SVGAGI. The V segment lost 6 bases and the J segment 5 bases; nucleotides outside the gene matches: 6. The CDR3 totals 14 residues. The TCR sequence derives from a human donor in good health. The material sequenced was CD4+ T cells from blood. The chain couples TRBV6-5 to TRBJ1-1, with TRBD1 matching 10 bases. The CDR3 DNA reads TGTGCCAGCAGCCCTGACAGGGGGCAGACTGAAGCTTTCTTT. Protein product: CASSPDRGQTEAFF.